This passage covers 5 T cell receptor beta chains from one sample sequenced in a study of blood T cell repertoires in COVID-19. This table comes from immunoSEQ multiplex PCR, and its TCRdb copy is limited to in-frame clones, with some not included. This table holds 140,000 or so clones, approximately 90% found once. Specimen: peripheral blood. The receptors stem from a woman aged 45-65 years with active or convalescent COVID-19.

This chain uses TRBV18 with TRBJ1-1; D is undetermined. There are 13 residues in the CDR3. Germline V gives CDR1 KGHSH, CDR2 LQKENI. Between the trimmed V and J ends, which lost 2 bases and 10 bases, there was a span of 14 bases. The DNA for the CDR3 is TGTGCCAGCTCACCAATTGCGCAGGTAGGAGCTTTCTTT. This sequence encodes CASSPIAQVGAFF.

The chain links TRBV7-6 to TRBJ1-5; D remains ambiguous. The CDR3 has 13 amino acids. V was trimmed by 1 base and J by 5 bases, leaving 6 bases between them. Germline-derived CDR1 and CDR2 are SGHVS and FNYEAQ. CDR3 loop: CASSLGPDQPQHF. CDR3 coding DNA: TGTGCCAGCAGCTTAGGTCCGGATCAGCCCCAGCATTTT.

This sequence joins TRBV9 and TRBJ2-2, with unresolved D. CDR1 and CDR2 (germline): SGDLS, YYNGEE. The CDR3 totals 12 residues. V lost 4 bases and J 6 bases, leaving 7 bases between the germline ends. DNA of the CDR3: TGTGCCAGCAGCCCTACGTCCGGGGAGCTGTTTTTT. It codes for CASSPTSGELFF.

This rearrangement joins TRBV4-1 to TRBJ1-1; 7 nucleotides match TRBD1. V was clipped by 7 bases and J by 4 bases; unmatched bases: 12. CDR1 and CDR2 from the germline V gene are MGHRA and YSYEKL. CDR3 size: 15 residues. CDR3 nucleotide sequence: TGCGCCAGCACGGGACAGCTCAGTAAGAGCACTGAAGCTTTCTTT. Its protein is CASTGQLSKSTEAFF.

This chain uses TRBV7-2 with TRBJ2-3; TRBD1 matches 7 bases. V was clipped by 4 bases and J by 1 base; unmatched bases: 8. Germline V gene data show CDR1 as SGHTA and CDR2 as FQGNSA. CDR3 length equals 16 residues. In DNA, the CDR3 is TGTGCCAGCAGCTCACAGGGACAGATTCGCACAGATACGCAGTATTTT. This encodes CASSSQGQIRTDTQYF.